Detailed here is one T cell receptor (beta chain). Original processing methods: How many nucleated cells were present was estimated from reference gene primer amplification. Only in-frame clones appear in the TCRdb table, and some are missing; sequencing was by immunoSEQ multiplex PCR. V, J and clone size were drawn from that table, and D and trimming were deduced from the DNA. In the table there are roughly 220,000 clones, 80% of which are singletons. These data are taken from a study of blood T cell repertoires in COVID-19. On the study more broadly: Sites in the United States, Italy and Spain provided acute and convalescent COVID-19 samples. Sources were T cells, B-cell-depleted T cells, or PBMCs; the material itself was cDNA or gDNA.

Germline assignment: CDR1 SNHLY and CDR2 FYNNEI. The CDR3 spans 12 residues. V was shortened by 7 bases and J by 5 bases, with 8 bases between the two germline ends. This sequence was found in a woman aged 70-85 years with acute or convalescent COVID-19. The chain carries TRBV2 and TRBJ1-4; D gene unclear. Input material: peripheral blood. The CDR3 coding sequence is TGTGCCAGCAAACAGCTGAATGAAAAACTGTTTTTT. It specifies CASKQLNEKLFF.